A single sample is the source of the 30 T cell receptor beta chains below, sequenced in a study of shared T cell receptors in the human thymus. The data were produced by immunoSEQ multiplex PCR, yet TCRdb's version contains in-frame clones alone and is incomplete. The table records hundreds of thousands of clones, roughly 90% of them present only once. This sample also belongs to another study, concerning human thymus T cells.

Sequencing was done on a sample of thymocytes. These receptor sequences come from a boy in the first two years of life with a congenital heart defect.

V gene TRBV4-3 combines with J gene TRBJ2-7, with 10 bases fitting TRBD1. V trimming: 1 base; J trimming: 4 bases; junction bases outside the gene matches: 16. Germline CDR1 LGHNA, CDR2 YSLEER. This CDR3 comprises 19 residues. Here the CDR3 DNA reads TGCGCCAGCAGCCAAGGGACAGGGGGTCTGGGTCCTGGGAGATACGAGCAGTACTTC. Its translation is CASSQGTGGLGPGRYEQYF.

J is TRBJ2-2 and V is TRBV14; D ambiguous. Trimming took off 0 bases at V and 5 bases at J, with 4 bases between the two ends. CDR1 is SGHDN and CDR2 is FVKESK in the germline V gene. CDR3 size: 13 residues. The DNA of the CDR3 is TGTGCCAGCAGCCAAGACTTAACCGGGGAGCTGTTTTTT. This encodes CASSQDLTGELFF. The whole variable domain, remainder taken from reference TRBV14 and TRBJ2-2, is EAGVTQFPSHSVIEKGQTVTLRCDPISGHDNLYWYRRVMGKEIKFLLHFVKESKQDESGMPNNRFLAERTGGTYSTLKVQPAELEDSGVYFCASSQDLTGELFFGEGSRLTVL.

The CDR3 bases are TGTGCCAGCAGTTCAAAGACAGTAAACACTGAAGCTTTCTTT. Translated, it gives CASSSKTVNTEAFF. The V gene is TRBV27, the J gene TRBJ1-1; possibly TRBD1 for D (5 bases). The CDR3 is 14 amino acids. V lost 4 bases to trimming and J lost 2 bases, with 11 bases between them. CDR1 and CDR2 (germline): MNHEY, SMNVEV (reference sequence).

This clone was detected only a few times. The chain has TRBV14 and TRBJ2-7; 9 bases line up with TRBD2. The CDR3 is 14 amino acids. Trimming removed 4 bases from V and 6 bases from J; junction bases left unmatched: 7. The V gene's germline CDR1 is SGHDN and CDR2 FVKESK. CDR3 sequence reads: CASSPGASGIEQYF. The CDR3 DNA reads TGTGCCAGCAGCCCTGGGGCTAGCGGGATCGAGCAGTACTTC.

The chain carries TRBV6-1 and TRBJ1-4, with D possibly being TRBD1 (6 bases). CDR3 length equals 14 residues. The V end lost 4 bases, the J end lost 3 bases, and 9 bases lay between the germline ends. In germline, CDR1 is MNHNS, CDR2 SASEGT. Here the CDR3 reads CASSGQAANEKLFF. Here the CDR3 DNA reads TGTGCCAGCAGTGGACAGGCCGCTAATGAAAAACTGTTTTTT.

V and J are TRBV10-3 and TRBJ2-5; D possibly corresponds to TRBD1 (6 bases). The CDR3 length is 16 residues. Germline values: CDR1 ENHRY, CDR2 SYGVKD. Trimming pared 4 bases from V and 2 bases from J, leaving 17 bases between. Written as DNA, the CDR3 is TGTGCCATCAGTGTCAGGTCTCAGGGGAGTCAAGAGACCCAGTACTTC. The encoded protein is CAISVRSQGSQETQYF.

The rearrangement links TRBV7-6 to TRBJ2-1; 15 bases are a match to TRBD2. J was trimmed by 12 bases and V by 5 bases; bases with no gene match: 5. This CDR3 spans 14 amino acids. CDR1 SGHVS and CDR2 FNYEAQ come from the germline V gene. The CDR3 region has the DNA TGTGCCAGCAGCACTGGACTAGCGGGAGGGCCGCAGTTCTTC. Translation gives CASSTGLAGGPQFF.

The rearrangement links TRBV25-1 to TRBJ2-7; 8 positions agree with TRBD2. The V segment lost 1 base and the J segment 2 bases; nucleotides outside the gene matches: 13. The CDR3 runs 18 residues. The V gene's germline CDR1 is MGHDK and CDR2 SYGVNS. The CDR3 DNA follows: TGTGCCAGCAGTGAATCCCCCCGGGGGGGTATAGACGCCTACGAGCAGTACTTC. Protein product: CASSESPRGGIDAYEQYF.

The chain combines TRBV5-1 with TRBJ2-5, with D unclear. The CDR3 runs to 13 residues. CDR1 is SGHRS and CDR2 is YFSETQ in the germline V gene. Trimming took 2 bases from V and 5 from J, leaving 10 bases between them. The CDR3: CASSFGRWETQYF. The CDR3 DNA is TGCGCCAGCAGCTTTGGGCGTTGGGAGACCCAGTACTTC.

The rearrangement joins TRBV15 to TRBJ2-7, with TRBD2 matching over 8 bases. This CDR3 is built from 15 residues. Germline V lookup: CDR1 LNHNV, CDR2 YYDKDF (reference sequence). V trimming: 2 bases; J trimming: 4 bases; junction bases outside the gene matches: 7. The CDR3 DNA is TGTGCCACCAGCAGAAACGGGAGGGCCGCGTACGAGCAGTACTTC. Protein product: CATSRNGRAAYEQYF. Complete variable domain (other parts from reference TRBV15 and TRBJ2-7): DAMVIQNPRYQVTQFGKPVTLSCSQTLNHNVMYWYQQKSSQAPKLLFHYYDKDFNNEADTPDNFQSRRPNTSFCFLDIRSPGLGDTAMYLCATSRNGRAAYEQYFGPGTRLTVT.

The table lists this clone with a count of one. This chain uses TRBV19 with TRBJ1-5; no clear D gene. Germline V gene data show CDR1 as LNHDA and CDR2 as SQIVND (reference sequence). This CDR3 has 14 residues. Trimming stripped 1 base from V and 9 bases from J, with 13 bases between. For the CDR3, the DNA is TGTGCCAGTAGTATAGCGAGGGCCCGGGGGCCCCAGCATTTT. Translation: CASSIARARGPQHF.

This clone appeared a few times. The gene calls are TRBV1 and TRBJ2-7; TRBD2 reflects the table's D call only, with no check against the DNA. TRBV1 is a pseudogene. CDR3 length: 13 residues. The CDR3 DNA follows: TGCACCAGCCGGGGACTAGCGCCCTACGAGCAGTACTTC. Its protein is CTSRGLAPYEQYF.

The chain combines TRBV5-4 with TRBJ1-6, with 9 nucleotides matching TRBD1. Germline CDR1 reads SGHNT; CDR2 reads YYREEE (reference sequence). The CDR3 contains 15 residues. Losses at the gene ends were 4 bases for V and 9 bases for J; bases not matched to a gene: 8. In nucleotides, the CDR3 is TGTGCCAGCAGCCCCGGCCGGGACAGGGCTTCACCCCTCCACTTT. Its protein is CASSPGRDRASPLHF.

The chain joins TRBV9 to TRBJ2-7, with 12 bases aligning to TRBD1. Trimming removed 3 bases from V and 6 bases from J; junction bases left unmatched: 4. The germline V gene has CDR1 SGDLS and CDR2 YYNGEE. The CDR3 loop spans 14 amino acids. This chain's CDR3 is CASSGGQGASEQYF. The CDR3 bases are TGTGCCAGCAGCGGGGGACAGGGGGCAAGCGAGCAGTACTTC.

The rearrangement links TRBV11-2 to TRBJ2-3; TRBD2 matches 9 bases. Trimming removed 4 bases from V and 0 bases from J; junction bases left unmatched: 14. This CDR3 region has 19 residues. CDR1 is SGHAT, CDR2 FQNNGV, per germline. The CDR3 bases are TGTGCCAGCAGCTGTTACGCTAGCGGGACCGATCCTAGCACAGATACGCAGTATTTT. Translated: CASSCYASGTDPSTDTQYF.

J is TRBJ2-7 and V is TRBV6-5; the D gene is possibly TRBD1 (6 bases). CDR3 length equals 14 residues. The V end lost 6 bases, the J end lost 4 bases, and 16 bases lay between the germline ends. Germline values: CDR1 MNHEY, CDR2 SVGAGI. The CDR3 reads CASRTRGRVYEQYF. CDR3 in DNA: TGTGCCAGCAGAACCAGGGGAAGGGTATACGAGCAGTACTTC.

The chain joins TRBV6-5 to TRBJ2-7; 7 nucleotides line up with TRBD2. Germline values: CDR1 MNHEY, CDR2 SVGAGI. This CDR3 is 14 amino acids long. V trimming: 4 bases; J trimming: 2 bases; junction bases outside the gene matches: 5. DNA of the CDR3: TGTGCCAGCAGTTCCAAGCGGGGCGCCTACGAGCAGTACTTC. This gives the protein CASSSKRGAYEQYF.

The CDR3 nucleotides read TGCAGCGTTGCCTGGGACAGGGTAAACGAGCAGTACTTC. This encodes CSVAWDRVNEQYF. The chain couples TRBV29-1 to TRBJ2-7; 9 bases line up with TRBD1. CDR1 and CDR2 (germline): SQVTM, ANQGSEA. V lost 4 bases and J lost 5; bases outside the gene matches: 6. The CDR3 contains 13 residues.

The CDR3, as DNA: TGTGCCAGCAGCAAAGTTCCACAGGGAGAGTGCACTGAAGCTTTCTTT. It translates to CASSKVPQGECTEAFF. V gene TRBV21-1 combines with J gene TRBJ1-1; the table's D call of TRBD1 was not tested on the DNA. TRBV21-1 is a pseudogene. CDR3 length: 16 amino acids.

The CDR3 bases are TGCGGACCCGCGGGCAATCAGCCCCAGCATTTT. Translating gives CGPAGNQPQHF. The V gene is TRBV5-1, the J gene TRBJ1-5; D unclear. CDR1 SGHRS and CDR2 YFSETQ come from the germline V gene. The CDR3 runs to 11 residues.

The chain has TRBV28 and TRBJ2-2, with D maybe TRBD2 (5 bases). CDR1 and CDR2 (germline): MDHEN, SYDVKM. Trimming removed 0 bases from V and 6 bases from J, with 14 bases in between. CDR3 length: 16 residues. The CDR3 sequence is CASSLWLALVPGELFF. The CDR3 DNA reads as TGTGCCAGCAGTTTATGGCTAGCCCTCGTCCCCGGGGAGCTGTTTTTT.

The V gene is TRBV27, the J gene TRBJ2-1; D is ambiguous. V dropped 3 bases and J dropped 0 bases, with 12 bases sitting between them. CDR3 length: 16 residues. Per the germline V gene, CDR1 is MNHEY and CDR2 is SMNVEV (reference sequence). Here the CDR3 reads CASSFRVSSSYNEQFF. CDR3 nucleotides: TGTGCCAGCAGTTTTCGGGTCTCCAGCTCCTACAATGAGCAGTTCTTC.

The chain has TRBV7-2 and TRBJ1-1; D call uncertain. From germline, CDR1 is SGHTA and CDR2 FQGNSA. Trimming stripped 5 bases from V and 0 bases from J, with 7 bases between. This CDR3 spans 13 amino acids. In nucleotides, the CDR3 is TGTGCCAGCAGCCCACTCATGAACACTGAAGCTTTCTTT. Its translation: CASSPLMNTEAFF.

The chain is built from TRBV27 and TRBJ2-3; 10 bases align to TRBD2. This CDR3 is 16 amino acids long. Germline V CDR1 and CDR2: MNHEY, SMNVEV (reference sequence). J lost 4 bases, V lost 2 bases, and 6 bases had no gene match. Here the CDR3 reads CASSLSGRAAADTQYF. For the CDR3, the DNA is TGTGCCAGCAGTTTAAGCGGGAGGGCCGCTGCAGATACGCAGTATTTT.

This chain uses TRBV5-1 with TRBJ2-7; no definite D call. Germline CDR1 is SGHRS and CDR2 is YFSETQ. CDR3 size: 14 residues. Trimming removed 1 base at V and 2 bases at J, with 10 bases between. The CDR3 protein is CASSLTETPYEQYF. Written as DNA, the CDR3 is TGCGCCAGCAGCTTGACAGAGACCCCCTACGAGCAGTACTTC.

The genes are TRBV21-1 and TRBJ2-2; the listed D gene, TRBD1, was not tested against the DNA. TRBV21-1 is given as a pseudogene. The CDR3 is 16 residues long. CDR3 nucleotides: TGTGCCAGCAGCAAATCCACAGGCAGAAACACCGGGGAGCTGTTTTTT. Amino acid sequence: CASSKSTGRNTGELFF.

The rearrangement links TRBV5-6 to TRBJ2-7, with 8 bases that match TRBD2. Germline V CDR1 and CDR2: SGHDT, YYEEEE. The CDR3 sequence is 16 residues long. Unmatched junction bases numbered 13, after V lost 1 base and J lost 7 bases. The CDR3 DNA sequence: TGTGCCAGCAGCTTGAGAGGGGAACTAGCGGTCAAAGAGCAGTACTTC. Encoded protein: CASSLRGELAVKEQYF.

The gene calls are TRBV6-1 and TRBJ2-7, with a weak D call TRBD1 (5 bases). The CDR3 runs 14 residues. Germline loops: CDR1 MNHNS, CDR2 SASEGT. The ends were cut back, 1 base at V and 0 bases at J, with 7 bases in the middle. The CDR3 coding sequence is TGTGCCAGCAGTGAAGGGACATCCTCCTACGAGCAGTACTTC. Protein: CASSEGTSSYEQYF.

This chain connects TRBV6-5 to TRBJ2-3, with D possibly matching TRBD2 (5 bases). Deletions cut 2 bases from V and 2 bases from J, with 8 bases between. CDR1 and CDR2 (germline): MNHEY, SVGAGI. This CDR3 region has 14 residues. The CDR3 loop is CASSYDGNTDTQYF. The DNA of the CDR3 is TGTGCCAGCAGTTACGACGGGAACACAGATACGCAGTATTTT.

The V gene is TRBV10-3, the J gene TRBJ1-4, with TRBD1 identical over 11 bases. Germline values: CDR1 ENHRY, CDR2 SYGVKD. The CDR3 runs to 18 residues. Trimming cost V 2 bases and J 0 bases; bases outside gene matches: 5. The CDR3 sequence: CAISEARDRGSTNEKLFF. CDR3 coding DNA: TGTGCCATCAGTGAGGCCCGGGACAGGGGGTCAACTAATGAAAAACTGTTTTTT.